This TCR beta chain is drawn from a study of beta chain features in type 1 diabetes (dated by TCRdb to between 2018 and 2020). With respect to the entire study: No differences in mean age, gender distribution, total cell number or subset yield were found between patients and healthy donors. A total of some 110 million sorted cells were examined across all samples, and a strong correlation was observed between cell number per subset and RNA yield. The study compared TCRB repertoires of sorted circulating CD4+ T cell subsets between recently diagnosed type 1 diabetes patients and matched healthy donors. Naive and central memory subsets were obtained from all 30 or so donors, but regulatory and stem cell-like memory subsets were isolated from only 8 patients and about 8 healthy donors. General conclusions and limits of the study: Naive, central memory and regulatory TCRB repertoires appeared more similar among patients than among healthy donors. Only small numbers of individuals were included in the HLA sub-analyses, which left unresolved whether HLA type had any influence on TCRB rearrangement. Patients with type 1 diabetes made fewer insertions and deleted more nucleotides at VDJ recombination sites, implying thymic rearrangement abnormalities. Because cDNA rather than genomic DNA was sequenced, highly expressing activated cells could have been over-represented, although no difference in activation and CD3 levels was found between groups. A moderate but significant shortening of TCRB CDR3 length was observed in type 1 diabetes patients in all four CD4+ subsets. Shorter templates might be favored by PCR, yet because patient and control samples were amplified and corrected together, any such skew would affect both groups equally.

Each donor gave one peripheral blood draw, averaging approximately 0.12 L, which was collected into heparinised tubes. A BD FACSAria II was used to sort naive, central memory, regulatory and stem cell-like memory CD4+ T cells with a panel that included CD45RO, CCR7, CD25, CD127, CD95 and CD27. Purity was above 95% for every sorted population. PBMCs were isolated right away by Lymphoprep density gradient centrifugation and were stained directly, without culture. So that batch effects would be minimized, each experiment stained and sorted samples in pairs, pairing one healthy donor with one patient. The High Capacity cDNA Reverse Transcription Kit was used to reverse transcribe all of the isolated RNA, meaning that expressed TCRB transcripts were what got sequenced. Deep immunoSEQ sequencing was applied to naive, central memory and regulatory T cell samples, giving an average of about 3.57 million total reads per sample. Sorted cells were lysed in RLT buffer and RNA was extracted with DNase-treated RNeasy Micro or Mini kits, depending on cell number. To prevent cross-contamination, each cell subset was processed individually, whereas patient and healthy donor samples were processed jointly. TCRB sequences were amplified from cDNA with the immunoSEQ multiplex PCR, producing 87-bp fragments spanning the CDR3 region. The amplicons were sequenced using the Illumina HiSeq platform. For the original study's pipeline: PCR bias was corrected computationally using synthetic template baselines, and reads within Hamming distance 2 were collapsed, with unmergeable singletons discarded. Reads were aligned to IMGT to assign V, D and J genes, CDR3 length, and insertions or deletions at six rearrangement sites. Clonotype counts were normalized to sorted cell number within each subset before computing true diversity and Gini coefficients with the tcR R package. The overlap coefficient, calculated on TCRB nucleotide sequences, was used to measure repertoire sharing. Out-of-frame TCRB sequences from naive cells were analyzed as a proxy for the pre-selection repertoire. TCRdb obtained this table from immuneACCESS and retained in-frame rearrangements with V and J assigned. These tables miss some clones; where compared with another copy, unresolved V genes account for less than half of the shortfall, and the remainder is unexplained. V and J calls plus clone size are reproduced from that table; the DNA served to infer D and trimming. Within this sample are 200,000 to 250,000 clones, with roughly 9.6% of them counted one time only. Just under 0.035% of the sample comes from the top ten.

This clone was seen a few times. Its antigen is currently not known. No per-base quality is available; no much larger clone lies one base away. According to the germline V gene (reference sequence), CDR1 reads SEHNR and CDR2 reads FQNEAQ. Counted from cysteine to phenylalanine, this CDR3 has 15 amino acids. Here the CDR3 DNA is all that survives: 45 bases in frame from base 1. V is pared back by 4 bases and J by 8 bases, with 18 bases lying between the germline termini. The rearrangement joined TRBV7-9 to TRBJ2-4; a tentative D call is TRBD1 (6 bases match). The TCR originated in a woman aged 18-35 years in good health. Sequenced sample: naive CD4+ T cells from blood. Explained via the paper, the cell subset or site label denotes: true naive CD4+ T cells. The DNA is TGTGCCAGCAGCTCCGGGACACGGTCCCGAGACATTCAGTACTTC. Its protein is CASSSGTRSRDIQYF. The full variable domain, completed from the reference TRBV7-9 and TRBJ2-4 proteins outside the CDR3, reads DTGVSQNPRHKITKRGQNVTFRCDPISEHNRLYWYRQTLGQGPEFLTYFQNEAQLEKSRLLSDRFSAERPKGSFSTLEIQRTEQGDSAMYLCASSSGTRSRDIQYFGAGTRLSVL.